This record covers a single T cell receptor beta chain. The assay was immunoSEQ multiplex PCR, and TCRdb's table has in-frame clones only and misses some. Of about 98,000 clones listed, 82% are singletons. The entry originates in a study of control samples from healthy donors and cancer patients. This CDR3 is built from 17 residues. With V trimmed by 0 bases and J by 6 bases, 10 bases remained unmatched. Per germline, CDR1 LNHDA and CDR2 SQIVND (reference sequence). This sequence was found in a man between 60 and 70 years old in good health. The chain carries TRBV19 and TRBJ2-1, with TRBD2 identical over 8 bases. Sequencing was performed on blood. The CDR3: CASSIDSSLAGSNEQFF. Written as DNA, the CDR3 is TGTGCCAGTAGTATAGATAGCTCTCTAGCGGGTTCCAATGAGCAGTTCTTC.